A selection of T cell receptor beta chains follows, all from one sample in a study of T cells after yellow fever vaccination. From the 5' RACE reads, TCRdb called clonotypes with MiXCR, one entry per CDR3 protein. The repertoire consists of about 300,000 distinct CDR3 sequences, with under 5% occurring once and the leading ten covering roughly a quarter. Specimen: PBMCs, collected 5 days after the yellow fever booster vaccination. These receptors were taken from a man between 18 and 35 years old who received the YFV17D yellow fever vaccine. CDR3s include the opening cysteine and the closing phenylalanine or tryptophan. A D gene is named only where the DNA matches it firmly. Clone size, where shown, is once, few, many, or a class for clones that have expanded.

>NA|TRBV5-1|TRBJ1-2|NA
CASSFTTDESYTF
TGCGCCAGCAGCTTCACGACGGACGAAAGCTACACCTTC
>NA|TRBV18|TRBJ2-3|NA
CASSPRAVTDTQYF
TGTGCCAGCTCACCCCGGGCAGTCACAGATACGCAGTATTTT
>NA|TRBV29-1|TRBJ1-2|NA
CSVEGGGLGGYTF
TGCAGCGTTGAAGGGGGGGGCCTGGGCGGCTACACCTTC
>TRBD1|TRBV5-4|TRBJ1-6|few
CASQTGTGNSPLHF
TGTGCCAGCCAGACCGGGACAGGGAATTCACCCCTCCACTTT
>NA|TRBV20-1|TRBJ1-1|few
CSASPPGGRHTEAFF
TGCAGTGCTAGCCCACCTGGAGGGCGGCACACTGAAGCTTTCTTT
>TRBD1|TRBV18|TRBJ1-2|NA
CASSIGQGANYGYTF
TGTGCCAGCTCAATCGGACAGGGAGCTAACTATGGCTACACCTTC
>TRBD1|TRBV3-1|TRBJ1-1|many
CASSRGQSNTEAFF
TGTGCCAGCAGCCGGGGACAGTCGAACACTGAAGCTTTCTTT
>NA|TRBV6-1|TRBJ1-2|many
CASSTATGYYGYTF
TGTGCCAGCAGCACAGCGACGGGCTACTATGGCTACACCTTC
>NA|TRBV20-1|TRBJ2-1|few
CSAPRGGRNEQFF
TGCAGTGCCCCTAGGGGGGGCCGCAATGAGCAGTTCTTC
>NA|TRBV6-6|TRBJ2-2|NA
CASSFSAETGELFF
TGTGCCAGCAGTTTTTCTGCGGAGACCGGGGAGCTGTTTTTT
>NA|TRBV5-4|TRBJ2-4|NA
CASSLEAGVPKNIQYF
TGTGCCAGCAGCTTGGAGGCCGGCGTCCCTAAAAACATTCAGTACTTC
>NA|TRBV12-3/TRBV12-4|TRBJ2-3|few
CASSLDLQGSTDTQYF
TGTGCCAGCAGTTTGGATTTACAGGGTAGCACAGATACGCAGTATTTT
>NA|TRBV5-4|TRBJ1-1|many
CASRSGQTEAFF
TGTGCCAGCAGATCCGGACAGACTGAAGCTTTCTTT
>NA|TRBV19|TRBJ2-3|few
CASRGRDSAGPDTQYF
TGTGCCAGTCGGGGACGGGACTCAGCCGGTCCAGATACGCAGTATTTT
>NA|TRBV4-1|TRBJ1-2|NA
CASSLSGTPGDSYGYTF
TGCGCCAGCAGCCTCTCCGGGACCCCGGGAGATTCCTATGGCTACACCTTC